A selection of T cell receptor beta chains follows, all from one sample in a study of response to subunit inactivated influenza vaccine. Each CDR3 protein is one row after TCRdb ran MiXCR on the RT-PCR reads. The sample has approximately 700,000 distinct CDR3 sequences; roughly 13% are singletons. The sequenced sample was PBMCs from blood, obtained around 15 days before vaccination. All receptors come from a man over 45 who received an inactivated influenza vaccine. The conserved cysteine and the conserved F or W are not part of the CDR3 here. A D gene is named only where the DNA matches it firmly. The size of a clone is reported for some rows only, either as once, few or many, or as a class for expanded clones.

TRBD1 few TRBJ2-7 TRBV6-2/TRBV6-3 ASSYAPGTGGSYEQY
TRBD2 few TRBJ2-1 TRBV27 ASSPKRDGLIGSLEQF
. . TRBJ1-2 TRBV10-3 AISETALLGEGYGYT
TRBD2 few TRBJ2-7 TRBV4-2 ASSRIQTGSGSPYEQY
. once TRBJ1-5 TRBV27 ASSLSFTGSDQPQH
TRBD2 few TRBJ2-5 TRBV12-3/TRBV12-4 ASSGGLAGIKTQY
. few TRBJ1-2 TRBV4-3 ASSQDLGTAHNYGYT
. . TRBJ2-7 TRBV29-1 SVAPGVRYEQY
TRBD1 . TRBJ2-3 TRBV19 ASSSQGTSTDTQY
. . TRBJ2-3 TRBV7-8 ASSSGRPSDTQY
. . TRBJ2-1 TRBV30 AWSPGYSYNEQF